This is a list of T cell receptor beta chains from one sample in a study of blood T cell repertoires in COVID-19. TCRdb's copy holds only in-frame clones and misses some; the assay was immunoSEQ multiplex PCR. The table shows about 100,000 clones, with around 87% occurring only once. The sample taken for sequencing was peripheral blood. These receptors were collected from a woman under 40 with acute or convalescent COVID-19. Each CDR3 is given with its conserved first and last residue. A D gene is named only where the DNA matches it firmly. Clone size is stated in some rows and not others, as once, few, many or a class when expanded.

j_call	d_call	clone_size	v_call	cdr3_nt	cdr3_aa
TRBJ2-1	TRBD2	once	TRBV9	TGTGCCAGCAGCGTGCGACTAGCGCTGTACAATGAGCAGTTCTTC	CASSVRLALYNEQFF
TRBJ2-7	TRBD1	NA	TRBV28	TGTGCCAGCAGTACTCCGGGACAGGGGTTGGTCGAGCAGTACTTC	CASSTPGQGLVEQYF
TRBJ1-5	NA	NA	TRBV20-1	TGCAGTGCTAGTACAGGGCAGCCCCAGCATTTT	CSASTGQPQHF
TRBJ1-3	NA	NA	TRBV13	TGTGCCAGCAGCCGGGTTTTGGGTACTGGAAACACCATATATTTT	CASSRVLGTGNTIYF
TRBJ2-5	NA	once	TRBV6-5	TGTGCCAGCAGAAACACCGGACAGCCCCAAGAGACCCAGTACTTC	CASRNTGQPQETQYF
TRBJ1-2	TRBD1	NA	TRBV12-3/TRBV12-4	TGTGCCAGTCTCGGGACAGACTATGGCTACACCTTC	CASLGTDYGYTF
TRBJ2-7	NA	once	TRBV30	TGTGCCTGGAAAAGAGGAGGGGTATCCTACGAGCAGTACTTC	CAWKRGGVSYEQYF
TRBJ1-2	TRBD1	few	TRBV6-5	TGTGCCAGCAGCCGCGGGACAGCGTATGGCTACACCTTC	CASSRGTAYGYTF
TRBJ2-3	TRBD2	NA	TRBV9	TGTGCCAGTAATAGCGGGGCCACAGATACGCAGTATTTT	CASNSGATDTQYF
TRBJ2-2	NA	NA	TRBV30	TGTGCCTGGATCCCTCACACCGGGGAGCTGTTTTTT	CAWIPHTGELFF
TRBJ1-5	NA	NA	TRBV12-5	TGTGCTAGTGGTCCCGGGGGTCATAGCAATCAGCCCCAGCATTTT	CASGPGGHSNQPQHF
TRBJ1-2	TRBD1	NA	TRBV5-1	TGCGCCAGCAGCTTGGTTGGACAGGGCTCGGGTGGCTACACCTTC	CASSLVGQGSGGYTF
TRBJ2-7	TRBD1	once	TRBV5-1	TGCGCCAGCTTCGGACAGGGGGGCGAGCAGTACTTC	CASFGQGGEQYF
TRBJ2-3	NA	NA	TRBV19	TGTGCCAGTAGTACAGGGATCGCAGATACGCAGTATTTT	CASSTGIADTQYF
TRBJ2-1	TRBD2	NA	TRBV6-6	TGTGCCAGCAGTCGAGCCCGGGTTTTCGAGCGGGGGGGCGATGAGCAGTTCTTC	CASSRARVFERGGDEQFF
TRBJ1-5	NA	NA	TRBV28	TGTGCCAGCAGTTTTGGGGGGAGCAATCAGCCCCAGCATTTT	CASSFGGSNQPQHF
TRBJ1-1	TRBD1	NA	TRBV6-5	TGTGCCAGCAGTCTTAACAGGGGGGTGGTGGGAGCTTTCTTT	CASSLNRGVVGAFF